One sample yielded the 27 T cell receptor beta chains listed below, sequenced in a study of blood T cell repertoires in COVID-19 (dated by TCRdb to the early 2020s). The method was the immunoSEQ multiplex PCR assay. What TCRdb holds here is the immuneACCESS table cut down to in-frame rearrangements. Part of the clones is not present; checked against another copy, under half of the missing clones reflect an unresolved V gene, and the others are unexplained. Across this sample there are approximately 200,000 clones, with 75% to 90% seen only once. Of the sample, about 2.2% is held by the ten largest clones. Specimen: PBMCs or T cells enriched from blood (not recorded which). All receptors derive from a woman in her thirties who had recovered from COVID-19.

This chain connects TRBV29-1 to TRBJ1-4; D ambiguous. Germline CDR1 SQVTM, CDR2 ANQGSEA. This CDR3 has 13 amino acids. V dropped 4 bases and J dropped 8 bases, with 14 bases sitting between them. CDR3 nucleotides: TGCAGCGTTGCGGGGAGTCCAATGGAAAAACTGTTTTTT. Encoded protein: CSVAGSPMEKLFF. The whole variable domain, remainder taken from reference TRBV29-1 and TRBJ1-4, is SAVISQKPSRDICQRGTSLTIQCQVDSQVTMMFWYRQQPGQSLTLIATANQGSEATYESGFVIDKFPISRPNLTFSTLTVSNMSPEDSSIYLCSVAGSPMEKLFFGSGTQLSVL.

Of note for this clone: This sample also contains other DNA sequences that code for the same CDR3. This chain links TRBV6-2 or TRBV6-3 with TRBJ2-5, with 12 bases lining up with TRBD2. This CDR3 has 17 amino acids. CDR1 is MNHEY and CDR2 is SVGEGT in the germline V gene. The V segment lost 2 bases and the J segment 0 bases; nucleotides outside the gene matches: 4. CDR3 residues: CASSYPTSGGYQETQYF. CDR3 DNA sequence: TGTGCCAGCAGTTACCCGACTAGCGGGGGATACCAAGAGACCCAGTACTTC.

The rearrangement joins TRBV30 to TRBJ1-1; D remains unclear. Looked up from germline, CDR1 is GTSNPN and CDR2 is SVGIG (reference sequence). The CDR3 has 13 amino acids. The ends were cut back, 4 bases at V and 10 bases at J, with 19 bases in the middle. CDR3 in amino acids: CAWKNTGGWGAFF. The CDR3, as DNA: TGTGCCTGGAAAAACACGGGAGGATGGGGAGCTTTCTTT. Full variable domain (remainder filled in from reference TRBV30 and TRBJ1-1): SQTIHQWPATLVQPVGSPLSLECTVEGTSNPNLYWYRQAAGRGLQLLFYSVGIGQISSEVPQNLSASRPQDRQFILSSKKLLLSDSGFYLCAWKNTGGWGAFFGQGTRLTVV.

The V call is TRBV19, the J call TRBJ1-6; maybe TRBD1 (5 bases). CDR1 is LNHDA and CDR2 is SQIVND in the germline V gene (reference sequence). The CDR3 length is 13 residues. V was trimmed by 6 bases and J by 6 bases, leaving 9 bases between them. CDR3 residues: CASSSRVNSPLHF. As DNA, the CDR3 is TGTGCCAGTAGCTCCAGGGTTAATTCACCCCTCCACTTT. The whole variable domain, filled in from reference TRBV19 and TRBJ1-6, reads DGGITQSPKYLFRKEGQNVTLSCEQNLNHDAMYWYRQDPGQGLRLIYYSQIVNDFQKGDIAEGYSVSREKKESFPLTVTSAQKNPTAFYLCASSSRVNSPLHFGNGTRLTVT.

The chain carries TRBV11-3 and TRBJ1-2; TRBD1 might be the D (5 bases). The CDR3 consists of 15 residues. The V end lost 5 bases, the J end lost 4 bases, and 17 bases lay between the germline ends. In germline, CDR1 is SGHNT, CDR2 YENEEA. The CDR3 DNA is TGTGCCAGCAGCCTAGGGGAGGGAAGTCCCTATGGCTACACCTTC. Residues: CASSLGEGSPYGYTF.

The genes are TRBV15 and TRBJ2-5, with 7 positions matching TRBD1. With V trimmed by 5 bases and J by 6 bases, 9 bases remained unmatched. The CDR3 totals 14 residues. Germline values: CDR1 LNHNV, CDR2 YYDKDF (reference sequence). CDR3 loop: CATSDWTGLKTQYF. CDR3 DNA sequence: TGTGCCACCAGCGATTGGACAGGATTGAAGACCCAGTACTTC.

This CDR3 is CASSLVQRGYTF. In DNA form, the CDR3 reads TGTGCCAGCAGCTTAGTACAGAGAGGCTACACCTTC. V gene TRBV7-2 combines with J gene TRBJ1-2; D is unclear. The CDR3 length is 12 residues. Trimming cost V 1 base and J 8 bases, with 8 bases left between them. The germline V gene has CDR1 SGHTA and CDR2 FQGNSA.

This clone was picked up one time. The V and J genes are TRBV27 and TRBJ1-4; D uncertain. Germline CDR1 and CDR2: MNHEY and SMNVEV (reference sequence). CDR3 length: 15 amino acids. Trimming pared 3 bases from V and 2 bases from J, leaving 10 bases between. The CDR3 is CASSLDYATNEKLFF. CDR3 bases: TGTGCCAGCAGTTTGGACTACGCCACTAATGAAAAACTGTTTTTT.

The rearrangement joins TRBV5-4 to TRBJ1-1; D gene ambiguous. CDR3 length: 14 amino acids. Trimming removed 4 bases from V and 5 bases from J, with 15 bases in between. From germline, CDR1 is SGHNT and CDR2 YYREEE (reference sequence). CDR3: CASSRGLELTEAFF. The CDR3 DNA reads TGTGCCAGCAGCCGCGGCCTGGAACTAACTGAAGCTTTCTTT. The complete variable domain, with remaining parts taken from reference TRBV5-4 and TRBJ1-1, reads ETGVTQSPTHLIKTRGQQVTLRCSSQSGHNTVSWYQQALGQGPQFIFQYYREEENGRGNFPPRFSGLQFPNYSSELNVNALELDDSALYLCASSRGLELTEAFFGQGTRLTVV.

The chain recombines TRBV18 with TRBJ1-5; 9 bases align to TRBD1. CDR3 length equals 16 residues. CDR1 KGHSH and CDR2 LQKENI come from the germline V gene. With V trimmed by 4 bases and J by 5 bases, 9 bases remained unmatched. As DNA, the CDR3 is TGTGCCAGCTCACAAGGACAGGGGCGGATCGATCAGCCCCAGCATTTT. Amino acid sequence: CASSQGQGRIDQPQHF. The whole variable domain, remainder taken from reference TRBV18 and TRBJ1-5, is NAGVMQNPRHLVRRRGQEARLRCSPMKGHSHVYWYRQLPEEGLKFMVYLQKENIIDESGMPKERFSAEFPKEGPSILRIQQVVRGDSAAYFCASSQGQGRIDQPQHFGDGTRLSIL.

The chain combines TRBV7-9 with TRBJ1-4; D possibly corresponds to TRBD1 (6 bases). Germline V lookup: CDR1 SEHNR, CDR2 FQNEAQ (reference sequence). This CDR3 has 15 residues. Trimming left V 0 bases short and J 13 bases short, with 18 bases between. In DNA, the CDR3 is TGTGCCAGCAGCTTAGCGTTGGACAGCCGGAACGGACTGTTTTTT. Residues: CASSLALDSRNGLFF.

The table lists this clone with a count of one. The gene calls are TRBV29-1 and TRBJ2-7, with 8 bases that match TRBD1. V lost 4 bases, J lost 5 bases, and 10 bases stayed unmatched. CDR1 and CDR2 (germline): SQVTM, ANQGSEA. This CDR3 has 14 amino acids. This chain's CDR3 is CSVVNQGAVDEQYF. The CDR3 DNA reads TGCAGCGTTGTAAACCAGGGGGCGGTCGACGAGCAGTACTTC.

For the CDR3, the DNA is TGTGCCAGCAGCTTAGGCGACATAAGCCACGGCACCTTC. Protein product: CASSLGDISHGTF. The V and J genes are TRBV7-3 and TRBJ1-2; D is ambiguous. V was shortened by 2 bases and J by 13 bases, with 17 bases between the two germline ends. CDR1 is SGHTA and CDR2 is FQGTGA in the germline V gene. This CDR3 comprises 13 residues.

This chain links TRBV4-2 with TRBJ2-5, with TRBD1 as a possible D gene (5 bases). V was clipped by 4 bases and J by 2 bases, with 17 bases between them. This CDR3 spans 16 amino acids. The germline CDR1 and CDR2 sequences are LGHNA and YNFKEQ. The CDR3 coding sequence is TGTGCCAGCAGCCTTTCATCTCAGGGATGGCAAGAGACCCAGTACTTC. As protein: CASSLSSQGWQETQYF.

This chain joins TRBV6-6 and TRBJ2-5; 9 nucleotides agree with TRBD1. The CDR3 length is 15 residues. The V gene's germline CDR1 is MNHNY and CDR2 SVGAGI (reference sequence). Trimming took 5 bases from V and 4 from J; bases not matched to a gene: 8. CDR3 in amino acids: CASSAQGARGETQYF. The CDR3 DNA reads TGTGCCAGCAGTGCACAGGGGGCTCGGGGAGAGACCCAGTACTTC.

This chain joins TRBV14 and TRBJ1-1; the D gene is possibly TRBD1 (5 bases). Germline CDR1 and CDR2: SGHDN and FVKESK. Trimming stripped 5 bases from V and 11 bases from J, with 12 bases between. This CDR3 region has 11 residues. The CDR3 is CASSAGRDAFF. In nucleotides, the CDR3 is TGTGCCAGCAGCGCCGGGAGGGACGCTTTCTTT.

V and J are TRBV2 and TRBJ1-1; TRBD1 matches at 7 bases. From germline, CDR1 is SNHLY and CDR2 FYNNEI. The CDR3 has 14 amino acids. With V trimmed by 6 bases and J by 3 bases, 7 bases remained unmatched. The CDR3 region is CASRGDSRYTEAFF. CDR3 coding DNA: TGTGCCAGCAGGGGGGACAGTCGGTACACTGAAGCTTTCTTT.

The rearrangement links TRBV19 to TRBJ1-6, with D possibly matching TRBD1 (6 bases). The CDR3 length is 14 residues. With 8 bases removed from V and 5 bases from J, the gap between germline ends came to 13 bases. The V gene's germline CDR1 is LNHDA and CDR2 SQIVND (reference sequence). Here the CDR3 reads CASGIRGDNSPLHF. The CDR3, as DNA: TGTGCCAGTGGCATCAGGGGTGATAATTCACCCCTCCACTTT.

The CDR3 sequence is CASSPGQEAFF. In nucleotides, the CDR3 is TGTGCCAGCAGCCCCGGACAGGAAGCTTTCTTT. The chain links TRBV3-1 (or the pseudogene TRBV3-2) to TRBJ1-1; possibly TRBD1 for D (6 bases). The CDR3 is 11 amino acids. The V and J ends lost 4 bases and 8 bases respectively, with 8 bases between them. From germline, CDR1 is LGHDT and CDR2 YNNKEL (reference sequence).

The J gene is TRBJ1-1, the V gene TRBV7-9; D gene uncertain. Trimming stripped 6 bases from V and 3 bases from J, with 8 bases between. Germline CDR1 is SEHNR and CDR2 is FQNEAQ (reference sequence). This CDR3 is 12 amino acids long. The CDR3 DNA is TGTGCCAGCAGGTTCTCGTACACTGAAGCTTTCTTT. As protein: CASRFSYTEAFF.

The chain has TRBV12-3 or TRBV12-4 and TRBJ1-1; D is unclear. V was shortened by 10 bases and J by 3 bases, with 15 bases between the two germline ends. The CDR3 spans 13 residues. The CDR3 protein is CAIKTQGYTEAFF. In DNA, the CDR3 is TGTGCCATTAAGACACAAGGTTACACTGAAGCTTTCTTT.

The chain joins TRBV5-1 to TRBJ1-5; D is uncertain. Trimming cost V 2 bases and J 2 bases, with 8 bases left between them. From germline, CDR1 is SGHRS and CDR2 YFSETQ. This CDR3 is built from 14 residues. CDR3 sequence reads: CASSLSTGNQPQHF. The CDR3 DNA is TGCGCCAGCAGCTTATCTACAGGCAATCAGCCCCAGCATTTT.

This chain joins TRBV7-9 and TRBJ2-1; 7 bases match TRBD1. The CDR3 is made up of 15 amino acids. V shed 5 bases and J 3 bases; nucleotides not matched to a gene: 7. Germline CDR1 is SEHNR and CDR2 is FQNEAQ (reference sequence). The CDR3 DNA is TGTGCCAGCAGCAAAACAGGGGTCTACTACAATGAGCAGTTCTTC. It yields the protein CASSKTGVYYNEQFF.

The chain carries TRBV27 and TRBJ2-1; the D gene is possibly TRBD2 (6 bases). The CDR3 is 14 residues long. V was trimmed by 2 bases and J by 7 bases, leaving 12 bases between them. The germline V gene has CDR1 MNHEY and CDR2 SMNVEV (reference sequence). For the CDR3, the DNA is TGTGCCAGCAGTTTAGGAGGGATTGGGAATGAGCAGTTCTTC. This translates into CASSLGGIGNEQFF.

V usage is TRBV24-1 and J usage is TRBJ2-2; D unresolved. Per germline, CDR1 KGHDR and CDR2 SFDVKD. CDR3 size: 12 residues. Trimming removed 5 bases from V and 6 bases from J, with 6 bases in between. The CDR3 nucleotides read TGTGCCACCAGTGTCTCGGCCGGGGAGCTGTTTTTT. Amino acids: CATSVSAGELFF.

The chain uses TRBV7-2 and TRBJ2-1; tentative D call: TRBD2 (6 bases). Germline CDR1 SGHTA, CDR2 FQGNSA. The CDR3 has 15 amino acids. V lost 1 base and J 0 bases, leaving 7 bases between the germline ends. CDR3 nucleotide sequence: TGTGCCAGCAGCTTAGGGCGGGGCTCCTACAATGAGCAGTTCTTC. Amino acids: CASSLGRGSYNEQFF.

The rearrangement joins TRBV9 to TRBJ2-1; 7 nucleotides line up with TRBD2. Trimming cost V 3 bases and J 4 bases; bases outside gene matches: 4. Per germline, CDR1 SGDLS and CDR2 YYNGEE. The CDR3 length is 14 residues. This CDR3 is CASSGPGLYNEQFF. DNA for the CDR3: TGTGCCAGCAGCGGTCCGGGACTATACAATGAGCAGTTCTTC.